This TCR beta chain stems from a study of blood T cells in healthy people across ages. Study-wide results and caveats: More naive CD4+ cells and higher diversity marked long-lived donors relative to aged donors. Diversity figures derived from one million T cells were judged to underestimate the true value.

Peripheral blood from each donor was collected in a volume of about 10 milliliters. This clonotype was seen a single time. Its antigen is unknown. Primers used in a second PCR of about 7 to 12 cycles were a sample-barcoded 5' primer and a J-beta primer mix. Each of the cDNA molecules was tagged by a template-switch adaptor with 12 random nucleotides. TCRdb independently ran MiXCR on the 5' RACE reads; one entry per CDR3 protein. This sample has about 1.4 million distinct CDR3 sequences, with roughly 60% found just once. The source is a man younger than 35 in good health. Sequencing input: blood.

This CDR3 reads CSAREQGATSNQPQHF. DNA for the CDR3: TGCAGTGCTAGAGAACAGGGAGCGACTAGCAATCAGCCCCAGCATTTT. The chain links TRBV20-1 to TRBJ1-5; a weak D match, TRBD1 (6 bases). This CDR3 contains 16 residues. V lost 0 bases and J 0 bases, leaving 12 bases between the germline ends. The germline gives CDR1 DFQATT, CDR2 SNEGSKA (reference sequence).